What follows describes a single TCR beta chain. The entry originates in a study of technical replicates of blood from a handful of donors. TCRdb keeps only in-frame clones here, not all; method: immunoSEQ multiplex PCR. The data contain about 79,000 clones, about nine tenths of them singletons. This CDR3 spans 14 amino acids. Germline CDR1 MNHNS, CDR2 SASEGT. The V segment lost 6 bases and the J segment 7 bases; nucleotides outside the gene matches: 4. This receptor was obtained from a human donor in good health. Some clones in this sample may be carry-over from other donors' samples. Sequenced: T cells isolated from PBMCs. This chain uses TRBV6-1 with TRBJ1-4; 11 nucleotides match TRBD1. CDR3 loop: CASRGQGGGEKLFF. In DNA form, the CDR3 reads TGTGCCAGCAGGGGACAGGGGGGCGGTGAAAAACTGTTTTTT.